The 7 T cell receptor beta chains in this list originate from one sample, sequenced in a study of CD8 T cells in Susac syndrome. An amount of RNA that ranged from roughly 0.5 to 1 ug was reverse transcribed with random hexamers. MiXCR was run by TCRdb on the immunoSEQ multiplex PCR reads, yielding one entry per CDR3 protein. This repertoire shows 80,000 or so distinct CDR3 sequences, about 93% found once; its top ten account for around 0.57%. Sequencing used CD4+ T cells from PBMCs. The receptors derive from a human donor with Susac syndrome.

The gene calls are TRBV4-2 and TRBJ2-1; TRBD2 aligns across 8 bases. J was trimmed by 1 base and V by 4 bases; bases with no gene match: 3. This CDR3 has 15 amino acids. Germline V gene sequence: CDR1 LGHNA, CDR2 YNFKEQ. CDR3 protein: CASSRSGNSYNEQFF. The CDR3, as DNA: TGTGCCAGCAGCCGTAGCGGGAATTCCTACAATGAGCAGTTCTTC.

In nucleotides, the CDR3 is TGTGCCAGCTCACCGGGACAGGGGGCCACTGAAGCTTTCTTT. As protein: CASSPGQGATEAFF. The V gene is TRBV18, the J gene TRBJ1-1, with TRBD1 matching over 12 bases. Germline-derived CDR1 and CDR2 are KGHSH and LQKENI. This CDR3 is built from 14 residues. V gave up 3 bases and J gave up 4 bases; unmatched junction bases: 0.

The rearrangement uses TRBV12-3 or TRBV12-4 and TRBJ2-7; D not certain. This CDR3 spans 13 amino acids. Trimming removed 3 bases from V and 4 bases from J, with 10 bases in between. CDR3 sequence reads: CASSFRASYEQYF. The CDR3 DNA follows: TGTGCCAGCAGTTTCCGGGCGTCTTACGAGCAGTACTTC.

This sequence joins TRBV9 and TRBJ1-6; D is perhaps TRBD1 (5 bases). The CDR3 has 15 amino acids. The V gene's germline CDR1 is SGDLS and CDR2 YYNGEE. V lost 0 bases and J 6 bases, leaving 10 bases between the germline ends. The CDR3 bases are TGTGCCAGCAGCGTAGGCCCAGGGCTTAATTCACCCCTCCACTTT. The encoded protein is CASSVGPGLNSPLHF.

This chain uses TRBV27 with TRBJ1-6; a possible D gene is TRBD1 (5 bases). The CDR3 is 14 amino acids. Trimming pared 3 bases from V and 8 bases from J, leaving 11 bases between. CDR1 is MNHEY, CDR2 SMNVEV, per germline (reference sequence). This CDR3 reads CASSFGREYSPLHF. CDR3 bases: TGTGCCAGCAGTTTCGGCAGGGAGTATTCACCCCTCCACTTT.

The CDR3 protein is CASSSDSPLHF. The CDR3 DNA reads as TGTGCCAGCAGTTCCGATTCACCCCTCCACTTT. The gene calls are TRBV5-4 and TRBJ1-6; no clear D gene. The CDR3 has 11 residues. Trimming cost V 5 bases and J 8 bases, with 5 bases left between them. CDR1 and CDR2 from the germline V gene are SGHNT and YYREEE (reference sequence).

DNA for the CDR3: TGTGCCAGCAGCTTAGCGGGCGGGAGCGAGCAGTACTTC. This sequence encodes CASSLAGGSEQYF. This rearrangement joins TRBV7-9 to TRBJ2-7; 7 nucleotides agree with TRBD2. Germline CDR1 and CDR2: SEHNR and FQNEAQ (reference sequence). The ends lost 0 bases at V and 6 bases at J; junction bases unmatched: 2. CDR3 size: 13 residues.